This T cell receptor (beta chain) was identified in a study of shared clonotypes between healthy human individuals. Study findings and constraints: Donor clonotype sharing was expected to depend on sequencing depth. The researchers took only blood, and tissue repertoires probably look different.

A remark on this clone: Antigen specificity is unknown. Other DNA sequences in the same sample also yield this CDR3.

The CDR3 runs 14 residues. V lost 0 bases and J 1 base, leaving 4 bases between the germline ends. The germline V gene encodes CDR1 LNHNV and CDR2 YYDKDF (reference sequence). Unsorted material relied on tens of millions of PBMCs as the source of genomic DNA. Per the original data handling: In the immunoSEQ data, sequences were junction-only and lacked quality scores, so filtering differed. Libraries were prepared by immunoSEQ multiplex PCR; TCRdb keeps only in-frame clonotypes and omits some of them. Clone size and the V and J calls come from that table; the DNA yielded D and trimming. The sample has roughly 500,000 clones, roughly 80% seen once; the top ten hold about 13%.

The sequenced material came from PBMCs. The chain uses TRBV15 and TRBJ2-1; D is uncertain. The TCR originated in a woman aged 40 to 55 in good health. Some clones in this sample may be carry-over from other donors' samples. The CDR3: CATSRDRSYNEQFF. In DNA, the CDR3 is TGTGCCACCAGCAGAGACAGGTCCTACAATGAGCAGTTCTTC.